This TCR beta chain is drawn from a study of Tregs in tolerant kidney transplant recipients. Some clones are missing from TCRdb's copy, which holds only in-frame ones; the method was immunoSEQ multiplex PCR. The sample lists about 69,000 clones; roughly nine tenths were seen once. CD4+CD25+CD127- Tregs, CD4+CD25- non-Tregs, CD4 and CD8 cells were sorted. This CDR3 is 12 amino acids long. Trimming cost V 5 bases and J 4 bases, with 6 bases left between them. Per the germline V gene, CDR1 is LGHNA and CDR2 is YSLEER. The chain couples TRBV4-3 to TRBJ2-1, with D possibly matching TRBD1 (5 bases). This TCR came from a human donor who received a combined kidney and bone marrow transplant. Here the sequenced sample was CD4+ T cells from blood, taken before the transplant. Here the CDR3 reads CASSRQYNEQFF. The CDR3 nucleotides are TGCGCCAGCAGCAGACAGTACAATGAGCAGTTCTTC.